A single sample is the source of the 2 T cell receptor beta chains below, sequenced in a study of T cell changes during pregnancy in multiple sclerosis. The assay was immunoSEQ multiplex PCR, and TCRdb's table has in-frame clones only and misses some. This sample has tens of thousands of clones, with around 93% found just once. The sample in question was CD8+ T cells from peripheral blood mononuclear cells, obtained in the second trimester of pregnancy. The source is a female donor with multiple sclerosis, enrolled in a pregnancy study.

The chain joins TRBV5-4 to TRBJ2-7; 7 bases align to TRBD1. Germline CDR1 is SGHNT and CDR2 is YYREEE (reference sequence). The V segment lost 4 bases and the J segment 3 bases; nucleotides outside the gene matches: 10. The CDR3 is made up of 15 amino acids. In DNA form, the CDR3 reads TGTGCCAGCAGCACCAGGACAGGTCGAGGCTACGAGCAGTACTTC. Protein sequence: CASSTRTGRGYEQYF.

The CDR3 coding sequence is TGTGCCAGTAAAACCGGAGCGGGAGTTGAGCAGTTCTTC. It encodes CASKTGAGVEQFF. The chain employs TRBV19 and TRBJ2-1; TRBD2 matches 8 bases. Trimming cost V 7 bases and J 9 bases; bases outside gene matches: 8. CDR1 is LNHDA, CDR2 SQIVND, per germline (reference sequence). The CDR3 is 13 amino acids.